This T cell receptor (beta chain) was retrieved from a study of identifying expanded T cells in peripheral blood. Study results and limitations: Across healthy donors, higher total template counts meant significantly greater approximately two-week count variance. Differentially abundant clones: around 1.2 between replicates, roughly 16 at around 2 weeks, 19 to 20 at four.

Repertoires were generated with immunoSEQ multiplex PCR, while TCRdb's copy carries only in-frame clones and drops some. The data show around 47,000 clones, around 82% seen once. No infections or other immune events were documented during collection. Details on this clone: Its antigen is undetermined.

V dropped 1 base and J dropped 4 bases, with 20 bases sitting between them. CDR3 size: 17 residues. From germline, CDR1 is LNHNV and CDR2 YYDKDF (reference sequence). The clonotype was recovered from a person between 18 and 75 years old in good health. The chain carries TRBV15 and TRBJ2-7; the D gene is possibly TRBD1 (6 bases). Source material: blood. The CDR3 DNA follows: TGTGCCACCAGCAGAGCAGTTAGGGGGAGCGACTGGTACGAGCAGTACTTC. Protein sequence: CATSRAVRGSDWYEQYF.